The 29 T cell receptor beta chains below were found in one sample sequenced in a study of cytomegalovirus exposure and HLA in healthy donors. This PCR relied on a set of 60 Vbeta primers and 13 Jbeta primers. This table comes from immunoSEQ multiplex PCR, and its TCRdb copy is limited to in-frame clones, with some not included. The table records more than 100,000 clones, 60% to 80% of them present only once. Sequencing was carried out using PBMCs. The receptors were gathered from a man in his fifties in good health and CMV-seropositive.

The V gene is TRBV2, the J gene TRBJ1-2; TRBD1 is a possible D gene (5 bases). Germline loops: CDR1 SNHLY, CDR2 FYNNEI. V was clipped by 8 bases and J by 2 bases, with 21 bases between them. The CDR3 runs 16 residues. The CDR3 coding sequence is TGTGCCAGCCGAGCAGGACAAGCTCAATTAAACTATGGCTACACCTTC. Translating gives CASRAGQAQLNYGYTF.

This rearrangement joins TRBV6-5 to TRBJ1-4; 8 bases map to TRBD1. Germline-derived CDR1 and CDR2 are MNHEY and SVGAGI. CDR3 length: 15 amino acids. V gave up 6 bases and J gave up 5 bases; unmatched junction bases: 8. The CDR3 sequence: CASRGGQATNEKLFF. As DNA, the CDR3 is TGTGCCAGCAGGGGGGGACAGGCGACGAATGAAAAACTGTTTTTT.

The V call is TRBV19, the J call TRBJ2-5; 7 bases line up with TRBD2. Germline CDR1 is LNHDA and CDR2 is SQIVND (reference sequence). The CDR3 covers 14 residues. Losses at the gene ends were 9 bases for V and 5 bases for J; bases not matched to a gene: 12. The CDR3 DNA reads TGTGCCAGCAAGAGGGGAGGGCTGGGCGAGACCCAGTACTTC. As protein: CASKRGGLGETQYF.

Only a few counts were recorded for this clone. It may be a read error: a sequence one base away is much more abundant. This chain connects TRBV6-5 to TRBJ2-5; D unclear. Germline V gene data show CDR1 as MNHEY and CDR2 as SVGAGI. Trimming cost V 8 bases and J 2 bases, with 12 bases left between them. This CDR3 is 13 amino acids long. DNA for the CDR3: TGTGCCAGCCCTCCCGAGCCACAAGAGACCCAGTACTTC. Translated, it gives CASPPEPQETQYF.

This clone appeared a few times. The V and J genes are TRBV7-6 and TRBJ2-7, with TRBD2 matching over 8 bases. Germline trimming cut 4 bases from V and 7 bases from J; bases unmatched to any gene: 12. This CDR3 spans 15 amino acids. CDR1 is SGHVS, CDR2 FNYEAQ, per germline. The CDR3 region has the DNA TGTGCCAGCAGCTATAGCGGGACCACCTACGAGGAGCAGTACTTC. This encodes CASSYSGTTYEEQYF. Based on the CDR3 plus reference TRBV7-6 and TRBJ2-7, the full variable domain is GAGVSQSPRYKVTKRGQDVALRCDPISGHVSLYWYRQALGQGPEFLTYFNYEAQQDKSGLPNDRFSAERPEGSISTLTIQRTEQRDSAMYRCASSYSGTTYEEQYFGPGTRLTVT.

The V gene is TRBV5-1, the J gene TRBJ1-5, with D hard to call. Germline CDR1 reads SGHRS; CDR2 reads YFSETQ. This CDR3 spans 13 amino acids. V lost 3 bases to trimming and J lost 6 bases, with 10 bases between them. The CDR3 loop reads CASSSGLGQPQHF. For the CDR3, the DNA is TGCGCCAGCAGCTCCGGGTTAGGTCAGCCCCAGCATTTT.

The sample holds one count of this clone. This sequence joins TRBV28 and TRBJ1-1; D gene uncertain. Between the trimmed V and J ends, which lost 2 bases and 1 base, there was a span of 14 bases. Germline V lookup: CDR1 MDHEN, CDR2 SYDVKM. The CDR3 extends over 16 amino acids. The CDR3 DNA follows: TGTGCCAGCAGTTTAGCTCCCTTCGCAGGGAACACTGAAGCTTTCTTT. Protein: CASSLAPFAGNTEAFF.

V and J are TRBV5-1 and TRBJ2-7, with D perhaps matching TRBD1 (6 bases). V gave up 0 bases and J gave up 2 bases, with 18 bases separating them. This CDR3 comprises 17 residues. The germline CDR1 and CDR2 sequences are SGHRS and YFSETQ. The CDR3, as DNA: TGCGCCAGCAGCTTGGAAAATATGGGACACTACACCTACGAGCAGTACTTC. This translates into CASSLENMGHYTYEQYF.

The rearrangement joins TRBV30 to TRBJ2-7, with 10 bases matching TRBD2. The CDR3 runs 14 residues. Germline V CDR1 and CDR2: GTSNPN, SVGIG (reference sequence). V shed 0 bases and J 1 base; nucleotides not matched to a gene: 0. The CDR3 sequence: CAWSVLAGSYEQYF. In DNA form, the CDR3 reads TGTGCCTGGAGTGTACTAGCGGGGTCCTACGAGCAGTACTTC.

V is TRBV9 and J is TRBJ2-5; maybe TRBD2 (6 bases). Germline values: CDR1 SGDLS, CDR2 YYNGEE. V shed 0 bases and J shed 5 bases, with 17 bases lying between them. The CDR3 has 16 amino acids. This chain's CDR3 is CASSVDGPGVRETQYF. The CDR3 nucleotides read TGTGCCAGCAGCGTAGACGGTCCGGGAGTTAGGGAGACCCAGTACTTC.

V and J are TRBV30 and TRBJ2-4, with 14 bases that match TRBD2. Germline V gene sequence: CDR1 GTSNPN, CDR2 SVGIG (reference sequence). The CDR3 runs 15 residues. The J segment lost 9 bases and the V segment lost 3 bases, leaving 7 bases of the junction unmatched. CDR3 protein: CAWRLGTSGSGIQYF. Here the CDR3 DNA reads TGTGCCTGGAGGCTAGGGACTAGCGGGAGCGGCATTCAGTACTTC.

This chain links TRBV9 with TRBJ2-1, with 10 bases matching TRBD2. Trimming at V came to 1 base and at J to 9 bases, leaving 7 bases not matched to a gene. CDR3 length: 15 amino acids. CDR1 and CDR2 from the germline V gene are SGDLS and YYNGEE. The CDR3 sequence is CASSVRVAGGGEQFF. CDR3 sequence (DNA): TGTGCCAGCAGCGTACGGGTAGCGGGAGGCGGTGAGCAGTTCTTC.

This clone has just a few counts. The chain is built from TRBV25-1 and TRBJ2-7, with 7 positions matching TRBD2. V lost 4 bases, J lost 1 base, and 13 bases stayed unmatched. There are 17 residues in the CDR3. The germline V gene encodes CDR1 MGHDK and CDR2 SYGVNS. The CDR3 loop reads CASSAPGLLTRSYEQYF. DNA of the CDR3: TGTGCCAGCAGTGCCCCGGGACTACTGACTAGATCCTACGAGCAGTACTTC.

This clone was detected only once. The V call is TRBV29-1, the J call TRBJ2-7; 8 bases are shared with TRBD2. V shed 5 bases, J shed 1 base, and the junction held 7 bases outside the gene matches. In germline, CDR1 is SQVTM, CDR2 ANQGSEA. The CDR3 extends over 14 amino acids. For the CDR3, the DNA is TGCAGCGTTAGAACTAGCGGCCGTTCCTACGAGCAGTACTTC. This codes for CSVRTSGRSYEQYF.

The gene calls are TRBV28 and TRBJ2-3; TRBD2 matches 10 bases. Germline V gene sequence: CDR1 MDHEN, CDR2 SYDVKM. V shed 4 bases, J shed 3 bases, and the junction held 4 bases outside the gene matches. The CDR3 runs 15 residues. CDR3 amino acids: CASSSPSGRTDTQYF. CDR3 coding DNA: TGTGCCAGCAGTTCCCCTAGCGGGAGAACAGATACGCAGTATTTT.

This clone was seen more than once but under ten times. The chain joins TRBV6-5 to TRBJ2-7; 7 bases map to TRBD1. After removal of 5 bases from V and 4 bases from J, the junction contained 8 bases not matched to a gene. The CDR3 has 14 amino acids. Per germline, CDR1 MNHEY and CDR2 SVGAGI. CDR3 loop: CASSTGEEGYEQYF. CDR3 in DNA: TGTGCCAGCAGTACAGGGGAAGAGGGGTACGAGCAGTACTTC.

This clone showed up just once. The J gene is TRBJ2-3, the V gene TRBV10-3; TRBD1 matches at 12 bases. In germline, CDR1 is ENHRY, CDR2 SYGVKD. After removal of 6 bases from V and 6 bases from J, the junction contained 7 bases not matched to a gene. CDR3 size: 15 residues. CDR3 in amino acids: CAISLGQGARDTQYF. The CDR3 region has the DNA TGTGCCATCAGCCTGGGACAGGGGGCACGGGATACGCAGTATTTT.

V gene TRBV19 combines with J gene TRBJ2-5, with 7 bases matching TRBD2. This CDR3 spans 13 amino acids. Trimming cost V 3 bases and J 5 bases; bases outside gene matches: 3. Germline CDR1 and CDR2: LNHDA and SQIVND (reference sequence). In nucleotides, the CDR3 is TGTGCCAGTAGTATTGACGGGAGGGAGACCCAGTACTTC. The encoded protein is CASSIDGRETQYF.

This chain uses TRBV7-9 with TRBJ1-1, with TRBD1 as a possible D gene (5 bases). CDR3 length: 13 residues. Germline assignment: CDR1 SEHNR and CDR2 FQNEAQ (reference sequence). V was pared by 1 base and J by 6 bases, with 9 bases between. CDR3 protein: CASSLGTTSEAFF. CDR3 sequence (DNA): TGTGCCAGCAGCTTAGGGACAACCTCTGAAGCTTTCTTT.

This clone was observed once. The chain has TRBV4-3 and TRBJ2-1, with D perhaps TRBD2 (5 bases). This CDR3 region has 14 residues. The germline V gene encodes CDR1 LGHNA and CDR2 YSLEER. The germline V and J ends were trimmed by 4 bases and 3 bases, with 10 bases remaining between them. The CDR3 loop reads CASSPRLRYNEQFF. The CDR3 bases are TGCGCCAGCAGCCCCCGACTACGCTACAATGAGCAGTTCTTC.

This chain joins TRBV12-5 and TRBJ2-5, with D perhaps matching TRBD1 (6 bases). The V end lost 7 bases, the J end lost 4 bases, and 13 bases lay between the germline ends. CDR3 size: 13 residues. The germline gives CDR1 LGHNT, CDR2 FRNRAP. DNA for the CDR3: TGTGCTAGTGCCAGGGGTCGAGGAGAGACCCAGTACTTC. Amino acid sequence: CASARGRGETQYF.

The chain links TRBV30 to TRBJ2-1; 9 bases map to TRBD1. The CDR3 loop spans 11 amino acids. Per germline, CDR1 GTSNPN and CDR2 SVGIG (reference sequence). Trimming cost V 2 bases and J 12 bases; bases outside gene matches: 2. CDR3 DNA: TGTGCCTGGAGTACAGGGGGCGTGCAGTTCTTC. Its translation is CAWSTGGVQFF.

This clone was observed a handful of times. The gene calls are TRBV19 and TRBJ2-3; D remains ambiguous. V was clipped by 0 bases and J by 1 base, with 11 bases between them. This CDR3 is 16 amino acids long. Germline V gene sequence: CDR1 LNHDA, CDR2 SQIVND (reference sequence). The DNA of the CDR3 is TGTGCCAGTAGTATAGATTTGGGCTTTCGCACAGATACGCAGTATTTT. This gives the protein CASSIDLGFRTDTQYF.

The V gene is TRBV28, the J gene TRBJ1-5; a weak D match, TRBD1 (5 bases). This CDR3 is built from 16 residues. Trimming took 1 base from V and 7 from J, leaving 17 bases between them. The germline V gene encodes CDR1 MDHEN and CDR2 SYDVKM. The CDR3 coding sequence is TGTGCCAGCAGTTTATCAAGCAGGGCTAGTAGACAGCCCCAGCATTTT. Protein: CASSLSSRASRQPQHF. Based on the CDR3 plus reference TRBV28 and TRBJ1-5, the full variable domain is DVKVTQSSRYLVKRTGEKVFLECVQDMDHENMFWYRQDPGLGLRLIYFSYDVKMKEKGDIPEGYSVSREKKERFSLILESASTNQTSMYLCASSLSSRASRQPQHFGDGTRLSIL.

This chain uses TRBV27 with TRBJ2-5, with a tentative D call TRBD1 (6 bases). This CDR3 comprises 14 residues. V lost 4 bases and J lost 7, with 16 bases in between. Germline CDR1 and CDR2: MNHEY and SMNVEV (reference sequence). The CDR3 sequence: CASSSLQSGVTQYF. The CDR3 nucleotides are TGTGCCAGCAGTTCCCTCCAATCAGGGGTGACCCAGTACTTC.

The CDR3: CASSLDRGLDTQYF. CDR3 DNA sequence: TGTGCCAGCAGTTTAGACAGGGGTTTAGATACGCAGTATTTT. The chain recombines TRBV28 with TRBJ2-3, with 8 bases identical to TRBD1. V was clipped by 2 bases and J by 5 bases; unmatched bases: 3. Germline CDR1 reads MDHEN; CDR2 reads SYDVKM. This CDR3 has 14 amino acids.

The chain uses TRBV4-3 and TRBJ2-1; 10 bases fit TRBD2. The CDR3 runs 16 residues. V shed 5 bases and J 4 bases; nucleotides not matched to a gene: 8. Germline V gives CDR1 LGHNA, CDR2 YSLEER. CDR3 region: CASSYQAGGGYNEQFF. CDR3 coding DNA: TGCGCCAGCAGCTACCAAGCGGGAGGGGGGTACAATGAGCAGTTCTTC.

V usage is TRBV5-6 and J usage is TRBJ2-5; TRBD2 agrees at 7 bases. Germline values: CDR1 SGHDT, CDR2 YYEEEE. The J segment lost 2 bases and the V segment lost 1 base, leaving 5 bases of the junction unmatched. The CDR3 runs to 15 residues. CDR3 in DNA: TGTGCCAGCAGCTTGTTGGGGCGGGGGCAAGAGACCCAGTACTTC. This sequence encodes CASSLLGRGQETQYF.

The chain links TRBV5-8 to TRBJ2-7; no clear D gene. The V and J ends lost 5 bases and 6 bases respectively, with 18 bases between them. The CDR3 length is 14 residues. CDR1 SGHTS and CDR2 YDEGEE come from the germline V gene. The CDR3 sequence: CASSIRLLPLEQYF. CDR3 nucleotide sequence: TGTGCCAGCAGTATCAGGTTACTTCCCCTCGAGCAGTACTTC.